Sequencing of this T cell receptor beta chain was carried out in a study of early stage breast cancer tumors. Generated by immunoSEQ multiplex PCR, the TCRdb table keeps only in-frame clones and is missing some. In the table there are 2,500 to 3,000 clones, approximately 68% of which are singletons. Trimming left V 4 bases short and J 5 bases short, with 8 bases between. This CDR3 contains 11 residues. Germline CDR1 and CDR2: SQVTM and ANQGSEA. The chain joins TRBV29-1 to TRBJ1-2; tentative D call: TRBD1 (5 bases). Material: normal breast tissue next to the tumor. The sequence was collected from a person aged 45 to 59 with breast cancer. This chain's CDR3 is CSVVEGYGYTF. The CDR3 region has the DNA TGCAGCGTTGTCGAGGGGTATGGCTACACCTTC.